This section outlines one T cell receptor beta chain sequence together with its context. These data originate in a study of PD-L1 blockade in urothelial cancer. Overall study context: In terms of prior chemotherapy, patients had received 0 to 3 regimens. Analysis of blood occurred 3 weeks (second dose) and 6 weeks after treatment start.

Profiled with immunoSEQ multiplex PCR; TCRdb holds only in-frame clones, not every one. The data show some 41,000 clones, about 91% seen once. Patients' cancers were locally advanced or metastatic urothelial carcinomas. The material was PBMCs, obtained around atezolizumab (anti-PD-L1) treatment. This sequence originates from an elderly man with urothelial cancer.

CDR3 sequence (DNA): TGTGCCAGTAGTACGACCAGGACAGGGCCCACTGAAGCTTTCTTT. Its protein is CASSTTRTGPTEAFF. The chain couples TRBV19 to TRBJ1-1, with 8 bases lining up with TRBD1. V shed 4 bases, J shed 4 bases, and the junction held 8 bases outside the gene matches. The germline gives CDR1 LNHDA, CDR2 SQIVND (reference sequence). CDR3 length equals 15 residues.